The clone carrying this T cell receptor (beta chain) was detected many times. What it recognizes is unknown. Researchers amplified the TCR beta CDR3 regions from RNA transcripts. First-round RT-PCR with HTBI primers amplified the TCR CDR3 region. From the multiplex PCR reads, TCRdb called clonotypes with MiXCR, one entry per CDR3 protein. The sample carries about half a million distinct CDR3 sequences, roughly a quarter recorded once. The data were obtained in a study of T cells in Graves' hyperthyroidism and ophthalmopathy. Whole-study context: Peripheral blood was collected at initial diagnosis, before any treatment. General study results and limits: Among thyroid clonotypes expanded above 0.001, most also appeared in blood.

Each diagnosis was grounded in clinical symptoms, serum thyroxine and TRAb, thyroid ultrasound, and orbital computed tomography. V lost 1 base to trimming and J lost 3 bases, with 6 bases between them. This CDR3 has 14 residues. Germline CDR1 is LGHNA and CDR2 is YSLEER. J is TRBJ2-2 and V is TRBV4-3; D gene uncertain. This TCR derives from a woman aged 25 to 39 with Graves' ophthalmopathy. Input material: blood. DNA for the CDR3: TGCGCCAGCAGCCAAGGGTGGGACACCGGGGAGCTGTTTTTT. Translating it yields CASSQGWDTGELFF.